The 27 T cell receptor beta chains reported below all come from one sample, sequenced in a study of sequential checkpoint blockade in melanoma. Assay: immunoSEQ multiplex PCR; the TCRdb copy retains only in-frame clones and omits some. In the table there are 5,500 to 6,500 clones, under 25% of which are singletons. Documented treatment: randomized to nivolumab then ipilimumab (arm A) or the reverse (arm B). Sequenced here: tumor tissue (inferred from file names), sampled from a patient given nivolumab and ipilimumab in sequence. The receptors were sampled from a human donor with melanoma.

The CDR3 coding sequence is TGTGCCAGTAGTGGGGGACCGCGGGCCAACGTCCTGACTTTC. It translates to CASSGGPRANVLTF. The chain has TRBV19 and TRBJ2-6; either TRBD1 or TRBD2 may supply D (5 bases each). The CDR3 contains 14 residues. The V end was cut by 5 bases, the J end by 5 bases, with 10 bases between. In germline, CDR1 is LNHDA, CDR2 SQIVND (reference sequence). The full variable domain, completed using reference TRBV19 and TRBJ2-6, is DGGITQSPKYLFRKEGQNVTLSCEQNLNHDAMYWYRQDPGQGLRLIYYSQIVNDFQKGDIAEGYSVSREKKESFPLTVTSAQKNPTAFYLCASSGGPRANVLTFGAGSRLTVL.

The chain carries TRBV5-1 and TRBJ2-7; 8 bases align to TRBD2. The CDR3 length is 15 residues. Germline lookup yields CDR1 SGHRS and CDR2 YFSETQ. The junction had 15 bases not matched to a gene; V was cut back by 4 bases and J by 9 bases. CDR3 in amino acids: CASSQGDSGAAGQYF. CDR3 DNA: TGCGCCAGCAGCCAGGGTGATAGCGGGGCCGCGGGGCAGTACTTC.

The rearrangement links TRBV11-3 to TRBJ2-6; D is uncertain. Trimming removed 2 bases from V and 2 bases from J, with 4 bases in between. The germline V gene has CDR1 SGHNT and CDR2 YENEEA. The CDR3 totals 14 residues. CDR3 sequence (DNA): TGTGCCAGCAGCTTAAACCCTGGGGCCAACGTCCTGACTTTC. Protein product: CASSLNPGANVLTF.

This clone has a count of ten or more. V and J are TRBV10-3 and TRBJ2-3; no definite D call. V was cut by 1 base and J by 2 bases, with 4 bases left in between. The CDR3 has 13 residues. Germline-derived CDR1 and CDR2 are ENHRY and SYGVKD. The CDR3, as DNA: TGTGCCATCAGTGAGTTTCTCACAGATACGCAGTATTTT. This codes for CAISEFLTDTQYF.

The sample holds a few counts of this clone. The chain recombines TRBV11-3 with TRBJ1-4; D is possibly TRBD1 (5 bases). V dropped 3 bases and J dropped 5 bases, with 10 bases sitting between them. The germline gives CDR1 SGHNT, CDR2 YENEEA. The CDR3 loop spans 14 amino acids. The CDR3 loop reads CASSLAGWNEKLFF. DNA for the CDR3: TGTGCCAGCAGCTTGGCAGGGTGGAATGAAAAACTGTTTTTT. Together with reference TRBV11-3 and TRBJ1-4, the CDR3 gives the full variable domain: EAGVVQSPRYKIIEKKQPVAFWCNPISGHNTLYWYLQNLGQGPELLIRYENEEAVDDSQLPKDRFSAERLKGVDSTLKIQPAELGDSAVYLCASSLAGWNEKLFFGSGTQLSVL.

This chain uses TRBV18 with TRBJ1-1; weak D call: TRBD1 (6 bases). Germline CDR1 and CDR2: KGHSH and LQKENI. The V end lost 0 bases, the J end lost 2 bases, and 10 bases lay between the germline ends. This CDR3 comprises 15 residues. CDR3 sequence reads: CASSPPAGANTEAFF. Written as DNA, the CDR3 is TGTGCCAGCTCACCACCGGCAGGGGCCAACACTGAAGCTTTCTTT.

The table lists this clone with a few counts. The chain carries TRBV6-8 and TRBJ2-3; 11 bases align to TRBD2. Trimming cost V 7 bases and J 4 bases; bases outside gene matches: 10. This CDR3 comprises 16 residues. Germline V gene data show CDR1 as MNHGY and CDR2 as SAAAGT. The CDR3 sequence is CASTLGIAGGPDTQYF. Here the CDR3 DNA reads TGTGCCAGCACCTTGGGGATAGCGGGAGGGCCAGATACGCAGTATTTT.

The rearrangement joins TRBV14 to TRBJ2-2; D uncertain. This CDR3 comprises 16 residues. Looked up from germline, CDR1 is SGHDN and CDR2 is FVKESK. Trimming took 0 bases from V and 4 from J, leaving 12 bases between them. CDR3 in DNA: TGTGCCAGCAGCCAAGATGTCCTGACTGGCACCGGGGAGCTGTTTTTT. This translates into CASSQDVLTGTGELFF.

CDR3 protein: CASDTSGRYNEQFF. In nucleotides, the CDR3 is TGTGCCTCCGATACTAGCGGGAGGTACAATGAGCAGTTCTTC. J is TRBJ2-1 and V is TRBV30; 12 bases line up with TRBD2. The CDR3 covers 14 residues. The V gene's germline CDR1 is GTSNPN and CDR2 SVGIG (reference sequence). Trimming cost V 7 bases and J 4 bases; bases outside gene matches: 5.

The rearrangement links TRBV19 to TRBJ1-2; D gene unclear. This CDR3 has 12 residues. The V gene's germline CDR1 is LNHDA and CDR2 SQIVND (reference sequence). V lost 10 bases to trimming and J lost 8 bases, with 17 bases between them. CDR3 protein: CATDGRWRGYTF. The CDR3 region has the DNA TGTGCCACTGATGGGAGATGGCGGGGCTACACCTTC.

The chain recombines TRBV19 with TRBJ2-3; 14 bases agree with TRBD2. With V trimmed by 7 bases and J by 5 bases, 5 bases remained unmatched. Germline assignment: CDR1 LNHDA and CDR2 SQIVND (reference sequence). CDR3 length: 15 amino acids. The CDR3 sequence is CASKTSGGAEDTQYF. The DNA of the CDR3 is TGTGCCAGTAAGACTAGCGGGGGGGCGGAAGATACGCAGTATTTT.

The chain joins TRBV23-1 to TRBJ2-7; 10 nucleotides match TRBD2. TRBV23-1 is placed among ORFs of uncertain function. CDR3 length: 16 amino acids. Unmatched junction bases numbered 11, after V lost 6 bases and J lost 3 bases. This chain's CDR3 is CASSQEQTSGHYEQYF. In nucleotides, the CDR3 is TGCGCCAGCAGCCAAGAACAGACTAGCGGGCACTACGAGCAGTACTTC.

This clone was detected once. The chain carries TRBV25-1 and TRBJ1-2; 8 bases are a match to TRBD1. V was pared by 7 bases and J by 7 bases, with 5 bases of the junction left unmatched. CDR3 size: 12 residues. Germline CDR1 MGHDK, CDR2 SYGVNS. As DNA, the CDR3 is TGTGCCAGCAAAGTAACAGGGGGTGGCTACACCTTC. Residues: CASKVTGGGYTF.

The sample holds many counts of this clone. The chain carries TRBV11-3 and TRBJ1-2, with D uncertain. Germline V gives CDR1 SGHNT, CDR2 YENEEA. CDR3 length: 14 residues. V dropped 4 bases and J dropped 4 bases, with 13 bases sitting between them. CDR3 loop: CASSSYRSSYGYTF. The CDR3 DNA follows: TGTGCCAGCAGCTCATACCGCAGTTCCTATGGCTACACCTTC.

This clone was counted a few times. Within the sample, other DNA sequences also encode this same CDR3. The chain links TRBV19 to TRBJ1-1, with D possibly matching TRBD1 (5 bases). V dropped 3 bases and J dropped 4 bases, with 12 bases sitting between them. Germline V gives CDR1 LNHDA, CDR2 SQIVND (reference sequence). This CDR3 is 14 amino acids long. The CDR3 DNA follows: TGTGCCAGTAGTATTCAGGGTGTGAGCACTGAAGCTTTCTTT. Its protein product is CASSIQGVSTEAFF.

In its sample, this clone is medium-sized. This chain joins TRBV11-3 and TRBJ1-2; TRBD1 matches 9 bases. The CDR3 totals 14 residues. The ends lost 7 bases at V and 2 bases at J; junction bases unmatched: 5. Per the germline V gene, CDR1 is SGHNT and CDR2 is YENEEA. The CDR3 is CASTGQGLNYGYTF. CDR3 nucleotide sequence: TGTGCCAGCACGGGACAGGGCTTAAACTATGGCTACACCTTC.

The genes are TRBV1 and TRBJ1-4. TRBV1 is shown as a pseudogene. The CDR3 is 12 amino acids. CDR3 DNA sequence: TGCGCCAGCAGTTTTTGGGGGGAAAAACTGTTTTTT. Translated, it gives CASSFWGEKLFF.

The CDR3 bases are TGTGCCAGCACTCTACAGGGGTGGAAGGATGAAAAACTGTTTTTT. Translated: CASTLQGWKDEKLFF. V usage is TRBV6-8 and J usage is TRBJ1-4; 7 bases fit TRBD1. Losses at the gene ends were 7 bases for V and 6 bases for J; bases not matched to a gene: 11. The CDR3 extends over 15 amino acids. Germline V lookup: CDR1 MNHGY, CDR2 SAAAGT.

The V gene is TRBV5-1, the J gene TRBJ2-2; TRBD2 matches 11 bases. This CDR3 is 20 amino acids long. CDR1 and CDR2 from the germline V gene are SGHRS and YFSETQ. The V segment lost 2 bases and the J segment 6 bases; nucleotides outside the gene matches: 18. The CDR3 region has the DNA TGCGCCAGCAGCTTTCCGACGTATACCGGGACTAGCGGATTGTCCGGGGAGCTGTTTTTT. Protein sequence: CASSFPTYTGTSGLSGELFF.

By proportion, this clone is medium-sized. In DNA form, the CDR3 reads TGCGCCAGCAGCTATCATATGGGACTGGGCTCCTACGAGCAGTACTTC. Protein product: CASSYHMGLGSYEQYF. V is TRBV5-1 and J is TRBJ2-7, with D perhaps matching TRBD2 (6 bases). Per germline, CDR1 SGHRS and CDR2 YFSETQ. The CDR3 runs 16 residues. Trimming removed 3 bases from V and 0 bases from J, with 16 bases in between.

The rearrangement uses TRBV14 and TRBJ2-5; no clear D. Per the germline V gene, CDR1 is SGHDN and CDR2 is FVKESK. The V end was cut by 5 bases, the J end by 5 bases, with 15 bases between. The CDR3 consists of 14 residues. Here the CDR3 reads CASSSKGPMETQYF. CDR3 DNA: TGTGCCAGCAGCTCCAAGGGCCCGATGGAGACCCAGTACTTC.

The chain combines TRBV27 with TRBJ2-1; no definite D call. Germline assignment: CDR1 MNHEY and CDR2 SMNVEV (reference sequence). Trimming shortened V by 8 bases and J by 7 bases, and 12 bases separated the two germline ends. This CDR3 is 12 amino acids long. The CDR3 DNA is TGTGCCAGCGGCCTCCTCAAGAATGAGCAGTTCTTC. Protein sequence: CASGLLKNEQFF.

The table lists this clone with a few counts. The chain couples TRBV6-7 to TRBJ1-5; no clear D gene. TRBV6-7 is an ORF for which the function is uncertain. This CDR3 is 15 amino acids long. The V end lost 2 bases, the J end lost 7 bases, and 15 bases lay between the germline ends. The CDR3 DNA is TGTGCCAGCAGTTACACCGGACTGCTTTACCAGCCCCAGCATTTT. Encoded protein: CASSYTGLLYQPQHF.

In its sample, this clone is medium-sized (0.01 to 0.1%). This chain uses TRBV30 with TRBJ1-3; 9 bases fit TRBD1. CDR1 and CDR2 from the germline V gene are GTSNPN and SVGIG (reference sequence). V lost 2 bases and J lost 3; bases outside the gene matches: 14. The CDR3 extends over 18 amino acids. CDR3 in DNA: TGTGCCTGGAGTATTGGGACAGGGTTGTTGGGATATGGAAACACCATATATTTT. Residues: CAWSIGTGLLGYGNTIYF.

The rearrangement joins TRBV19 to TRBJ1-2, with TRBD1 as a possible D gene (6 bases). This CDR3 has 12 amino acids. V was trimmed by 6 bases and J by 3 bases, leaving 8 bases between them. Germline CDR1 is LNHDA and CDR2 is SQIVND (reference sequence). The CDR3 spells CASSRTDYGYTF. CDR3 in DNA: TGTGCCAGTAGCCGGACAGACTATGGCTACACCTTC.

This clone was counted only a few times. The chain has TRBV9 and TRBJ1-3; D is undetermined. Trimming shortened V by 0 bases and J by 0 bases, and 4 bases separated the two germline ends. This CDR3 region has 14 residues. From germline, CDR1 is SGDLS and CDR2 YYNGEE. The CDR3 DNA sequence: TGTGCCAGCAGCGTAGGGGTCTCTGGAAACACCATATATTTT. As protein: CASSVGVSGNTIYF.

At least ten counts were recorded for this clone. The chain joins TRBV11-3 to TRBJ2-6; the match to TRBD1 covers 8 bases. CDR3 length: 17 amino acids. The germline V gene encodes CDR1 SGHNT and CDR2 YENEEA. The trim removed 5 bases at V and 0 bases at J, leaving 6 bases unmatched. The CDR3 region is CASSPWDRSSGANVLTF. The CDR3 nucleotides are TGTGCCAGCAGCCCTTGGGACAGGAGCTCTGGGGCCAACGTCCTGACTTTC.